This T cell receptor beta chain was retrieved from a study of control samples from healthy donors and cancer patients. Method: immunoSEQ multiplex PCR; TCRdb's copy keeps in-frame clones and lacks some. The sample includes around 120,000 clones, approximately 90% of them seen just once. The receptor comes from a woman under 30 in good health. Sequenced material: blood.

This CDR3 is CASSQAFAGAGGYTF. The CDR3 coding sequence is TGTGCCAGCAGCCAAGCATTCGCAGGGGCGGGCGGCTACACCTTC. This chain links TRBV4-2 with TRBJ1-2; the D gene is possibly TRBD1 (6 bases). Germline CDR1 and CDR2: LGHNA and YNFKEQ. The CDR3 covers 15 residues. Deletions cut 1 base from V and 8 bases from J, with 17 bases between.